This TCR beta chain was captured by sequencing in a study of identifying expanded T cells in peripheral blood. This table comes from immunoSEQ multiplex PCR, and its TCRdb copy is limited to in-frame clones, with some not included. The data contain about 91,000 clones, approximately 89% of them singletons. This clone has only one observation. The antigen remains undetermined. Study-wide results and caveats: Variance in clone template counts between roughly two-week samples significantly increased with total template count across all healthy donors.

The sequence was obtained from a person between 18 and 75 years old in good health. The sample consisted of blood.

The CDR3, as DNA: TGTGCCAGCAGCTTCCTACTAGGAGAGACCCAGTACTTC. This codes for CASSFLLGETQYF. The V gene is TRBV7-8, the J gene TRBJ2-5; possible D gene TRBD2, 5 bases. The V end was cut by 3 bases, the J end by 4 bases, with 9 bases between. The CDR3 loop spans 13 amino acids. The germline gives CDR1 SGHVS, CDR2 FQNEAQ.